This T cell receptor beta chain was recorded in a study of T-cell reconstitution after alpha-beta-depleted transplantation in children. The V segment lost 4 bases and the J segment 5 bases; nucleotides outside the gene matches: 9. The germline gives CDR1 ENHRY, CDR2 SYGVKD. The CDR3 contains 17 residues. For TCRbeta, the library was prepared with unique molecular identifiers. TCRdb re-called the PCR reads with MiXCR, one entry per CDR3 protein. The table records approximately 650,000 distinct CDR3 sequences, around 13% of them present only once. The source material was PBMCs, sampled before TCRalphabeta/CD19-depleted stem cell transplant. The sequence was collected from a girl aged 2 to 9 with congenital amegakaryocytic thrombocytopenia, due to receive a stem cell transplant. The chain couples TRBV10-3 to TRBJ2-1, with TRBD2 identical over 12 bases. The CDR3 is CAISGLAGGPGDNEQFF. The CDR3 DNA reads as TGTGCCATCAGTGGCCTAGCGGGAGGGCCGGGAGACAATGAGCAGTTCTTC.